This T cell receptor (beta chain) was observed in a study of blood T cell repertoires in COVID-19. Study as a whole: Sources were T cells, B-cell-depleted T cells, or PBMCs; the material itself was cDNA or gDNA.

This CDR3 spans 14 amino acids. Trimming removed 5 bases from V and 5 bases from J; junction bases left unmatched: 6. In germline, CDR1 is MNHEY, CDR2 SMNVEV (reference sequence). The Seattle patients, enrolled during active infection, were followed longitudinally. In the original analysis: Estimation of nucleated cell counts relied on the amplification of reference gene primers. Here immunoSEQ multiplex PCR was the method, and the copy in TCRdb shows in-frame clones only, minus some. V and J calls and clone size are copied from that table; D and trimming were computed from the DNA. The data hold approximately 390,000 clones, with more than 70% observed a single time.

The V call is TRBV27, the J call TRBJ1-5; 7 bases are shared with TRBD1. The clonotype was recovered from a woman aged 60 to 75 with COVID-19, enrolled during active disease. The sample consisted of peripheral blood. CDR3 coding DNA: TGTGCCAGCAGTGCCTTCGACAGGGATCAGCCCCAGCATTTT. Translated: CASSAFDRDQPQHF.